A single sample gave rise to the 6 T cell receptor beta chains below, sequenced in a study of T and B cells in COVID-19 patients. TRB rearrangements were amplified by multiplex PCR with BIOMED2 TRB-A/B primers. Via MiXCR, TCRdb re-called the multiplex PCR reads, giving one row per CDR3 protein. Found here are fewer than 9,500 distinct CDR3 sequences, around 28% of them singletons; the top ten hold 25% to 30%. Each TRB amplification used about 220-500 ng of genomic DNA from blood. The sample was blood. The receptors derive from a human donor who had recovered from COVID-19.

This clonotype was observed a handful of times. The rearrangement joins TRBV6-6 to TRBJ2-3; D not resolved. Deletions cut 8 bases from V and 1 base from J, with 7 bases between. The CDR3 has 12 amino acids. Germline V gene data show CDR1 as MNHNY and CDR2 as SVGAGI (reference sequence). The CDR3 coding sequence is TGTGCCAGCCGCGCGGGCACAGATACGCAGTATTTT. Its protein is CASRAGTDTQYF.

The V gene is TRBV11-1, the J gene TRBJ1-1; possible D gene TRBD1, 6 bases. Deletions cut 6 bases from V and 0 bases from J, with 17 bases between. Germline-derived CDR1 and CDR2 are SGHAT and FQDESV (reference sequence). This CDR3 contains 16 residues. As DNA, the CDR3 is TGTGCCAGCAGGATAGGCGAAGACAGGTTGAACACTGAAGCTTTCTTT. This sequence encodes CASRIGEDRLNTEAFF.

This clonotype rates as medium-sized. The CDR3 sequence: CASSPGGGTDTQYF. CDR3 sequence (DNA): TGTGCCAGCAGCCCCGGTGGGGGCACAGATACGCAGTATTTT. The chain combines TRBV5-4 with TRBJ2-3; D call uncertain. V gave up 4 bases and J gave up 1 base, with 10 bases separating them. Germline lookup yields CDR1 SGHNT and CDR2 YYREEE (reference sequence). The CDR3 has 14 residues.

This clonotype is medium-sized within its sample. CDR3 nucleotide sequence: TGTGCCAGTAGTAGCATCATGTCTTCTAGCAGCAGCACAGATACGCAGTATTTT. Amino acid sequence: CASSSIMSSSSSTDTQYF. The rearrangement joins TRBV19 to TRBJ2-3; perhaps TRBD2 as D (5 bases). The germline V and J ends were trimmed by 4 bases and 0 bases, with 20 bases remaining between them. The CDR3 runs to 18 residues. Germline CDR1 reads LNHDA; CDR2 reads SQIVND (reference sequence).

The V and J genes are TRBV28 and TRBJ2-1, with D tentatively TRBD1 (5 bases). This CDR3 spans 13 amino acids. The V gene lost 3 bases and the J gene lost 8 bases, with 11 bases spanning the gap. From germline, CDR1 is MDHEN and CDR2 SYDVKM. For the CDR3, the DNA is TGTGCCAGCAGTTTCTCAGGGTTGTATGAGCAGTTCTTC. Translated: CASSFSGLYEQFF.

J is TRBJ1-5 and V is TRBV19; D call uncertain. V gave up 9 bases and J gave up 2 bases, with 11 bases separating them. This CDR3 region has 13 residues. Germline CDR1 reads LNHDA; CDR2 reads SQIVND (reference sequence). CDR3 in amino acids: CASSSDGNQPQHF. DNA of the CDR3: TGTGCCAGCAGCTCGGACGGCAATCAGCCCCAGCATTTT.